This T cell receptor beta chain appears in the sequencing data of a study of control samples from healthy donors and cancer patients. Assay: immunoSEQ multiplex PCR; the TCRdb copy retains only in-frame clones and omits some. Here the sample spans about 45,000 clones, more than 85% being singletons. This CDR3 has 15 residues. Per the germline V gene, CDR1 is MNHEY and CDR2 is SVGAGI. Unmatched junction bases numbered 9, after V lost 4 bases and J lost 9 bases. This sequence was found in a woman between 40 and 50 years old with head and neck cancer. What was sequenced was PBMCs. This chain joins TRBV6-5 and TRBJ2-1; 10 bases agree with TRBD2. This CDR3 is CASSWGLASRGEQFF. CDR3 coding DNA: TGTGCCAGCAGTTGGGGACTAGCGAGCCGCGGTGAGCAGTTCTTC.